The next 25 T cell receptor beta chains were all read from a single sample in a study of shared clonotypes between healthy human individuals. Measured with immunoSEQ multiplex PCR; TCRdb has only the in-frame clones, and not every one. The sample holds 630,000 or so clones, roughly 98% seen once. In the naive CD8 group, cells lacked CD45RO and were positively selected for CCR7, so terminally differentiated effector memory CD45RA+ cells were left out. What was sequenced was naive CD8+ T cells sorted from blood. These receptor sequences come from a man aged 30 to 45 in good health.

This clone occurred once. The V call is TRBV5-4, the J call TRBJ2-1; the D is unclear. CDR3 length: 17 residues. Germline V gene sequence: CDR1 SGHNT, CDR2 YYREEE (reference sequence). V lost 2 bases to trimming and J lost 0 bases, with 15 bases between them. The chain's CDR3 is CASSFDLRMSSYNEQFF. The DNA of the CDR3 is TGTGCCAGCAGCTTTGACCTGAGGATGAGCTCCTACAATGAGCAGTTCTTC.

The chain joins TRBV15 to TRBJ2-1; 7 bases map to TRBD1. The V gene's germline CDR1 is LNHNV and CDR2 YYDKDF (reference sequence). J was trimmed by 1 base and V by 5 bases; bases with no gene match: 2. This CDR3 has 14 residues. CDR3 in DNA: TGTGCCACCAGCCTACAGGGGTCCTACAATGAGCAGTTCTTC. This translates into CATSLQGSYNEQFF. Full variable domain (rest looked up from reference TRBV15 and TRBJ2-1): DAMVIQNPRYQVTQFGKPVTLSCSQTLNHNVMYWYQQKSSQAPKLLFHYYDKDFNNEADTPDNFQSRRPNTSFCFLDIRSPGLGDTAMYLCATSLQGSYNEQFFGPGTRLTVL.

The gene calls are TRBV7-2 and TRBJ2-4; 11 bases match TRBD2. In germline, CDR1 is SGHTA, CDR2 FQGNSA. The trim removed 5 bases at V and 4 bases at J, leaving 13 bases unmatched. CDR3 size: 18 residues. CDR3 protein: CASSPHLLAGAGKNIQYF. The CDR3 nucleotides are TGTGCCAGCAGCCCCCACCTACTAGCGGGAGCGGGGAAAAACATTCAGTACTTC.

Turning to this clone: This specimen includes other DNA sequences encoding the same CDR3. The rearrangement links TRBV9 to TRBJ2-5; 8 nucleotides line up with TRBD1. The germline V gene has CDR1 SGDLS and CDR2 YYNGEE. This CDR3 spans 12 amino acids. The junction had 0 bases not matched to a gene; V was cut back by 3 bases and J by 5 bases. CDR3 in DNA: TGTGCCAGCAGCGGACAGGGGGAGACCCAGTACTTC. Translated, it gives CASSGQGETQYF.

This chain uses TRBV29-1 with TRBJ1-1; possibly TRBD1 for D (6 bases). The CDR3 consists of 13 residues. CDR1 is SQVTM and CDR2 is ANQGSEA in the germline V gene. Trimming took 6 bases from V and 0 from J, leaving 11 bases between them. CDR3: CSVYRGMNTEAFF. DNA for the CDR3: TGCAGCGTGTATAGGGGGATGAACACTGAAGCTTTCTTT.

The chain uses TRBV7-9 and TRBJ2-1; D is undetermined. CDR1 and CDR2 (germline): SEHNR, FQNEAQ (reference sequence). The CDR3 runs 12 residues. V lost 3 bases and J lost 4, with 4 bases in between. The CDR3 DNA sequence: TGTGCCAGCAGCTTTAGATACAATGAGCAGTTCTTC. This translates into CASSFRYNEQFF. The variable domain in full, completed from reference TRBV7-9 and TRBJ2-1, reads DTGVSQNPRHKITKRGQNVTFRCDPISEHNRLYWYRQTLGQGPEFLTYFQNEAQLEKSRLLSDRFSAERPKGSFSTLEIQRTEQGDSAMYLCASSFRYNEQFFGPGTRLTVL.

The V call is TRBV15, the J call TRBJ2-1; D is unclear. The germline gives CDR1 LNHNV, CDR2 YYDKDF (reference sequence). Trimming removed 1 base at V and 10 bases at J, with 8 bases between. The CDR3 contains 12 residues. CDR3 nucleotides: TGTGCCACCAGCAGAGTGAACGAAGAGCAGTTCTTC. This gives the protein CATSRVNEEQFF.

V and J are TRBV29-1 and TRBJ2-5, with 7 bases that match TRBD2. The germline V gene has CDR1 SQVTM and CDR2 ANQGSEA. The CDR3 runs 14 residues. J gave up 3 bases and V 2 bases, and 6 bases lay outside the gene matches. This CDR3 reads CSVELRGEKETQYF. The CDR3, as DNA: TGCAGCGTTGAACTCCGGGGGGAGAAAGAGACCCAGTACTTC.

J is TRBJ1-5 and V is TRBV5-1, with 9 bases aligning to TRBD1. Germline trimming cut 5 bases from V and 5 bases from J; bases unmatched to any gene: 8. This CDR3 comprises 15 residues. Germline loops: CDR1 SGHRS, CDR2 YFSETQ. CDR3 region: CASRPDRGDDQPQHF. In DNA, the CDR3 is TGCGCCAGCAGGCCTGACAGGGGGGACGATCAGCCCCAGCATTTT.

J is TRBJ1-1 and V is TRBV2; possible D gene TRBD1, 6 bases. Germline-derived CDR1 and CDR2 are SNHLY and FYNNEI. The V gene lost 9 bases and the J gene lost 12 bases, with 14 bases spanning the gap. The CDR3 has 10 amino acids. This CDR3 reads CARTGNGSFF. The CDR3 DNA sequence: TGTGCCAGAACAGGGAACGGATCTTTCTTT.

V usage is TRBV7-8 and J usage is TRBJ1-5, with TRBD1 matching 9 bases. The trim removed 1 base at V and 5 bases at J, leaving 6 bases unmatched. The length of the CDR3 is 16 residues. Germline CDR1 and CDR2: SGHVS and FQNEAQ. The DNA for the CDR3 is TGTGCCAGCAGCTTAGTTTCTTGGGACAGGGATCAGCCCCAGCATTTT. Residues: CASSLVSWDRDQPQHF.

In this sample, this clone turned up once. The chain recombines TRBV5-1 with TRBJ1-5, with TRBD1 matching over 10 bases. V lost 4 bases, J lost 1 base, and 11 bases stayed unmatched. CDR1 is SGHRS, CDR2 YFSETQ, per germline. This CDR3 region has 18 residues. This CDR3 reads CASSTRQGAGMSNQPQHF. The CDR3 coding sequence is TGCGCCAGCAGCACGCGACAGGGGGCGGGTATGAGCAATCAGCCCCAGCATTTT.

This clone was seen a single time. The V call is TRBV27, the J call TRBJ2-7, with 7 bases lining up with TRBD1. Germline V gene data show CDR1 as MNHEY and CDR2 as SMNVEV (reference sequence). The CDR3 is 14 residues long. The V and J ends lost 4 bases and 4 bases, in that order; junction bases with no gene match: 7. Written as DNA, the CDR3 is TGTGCCAGCAGTTCCGGGACAGATTGGTACGAGCAGTACTTC. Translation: CASSSGTDWYEQYF.

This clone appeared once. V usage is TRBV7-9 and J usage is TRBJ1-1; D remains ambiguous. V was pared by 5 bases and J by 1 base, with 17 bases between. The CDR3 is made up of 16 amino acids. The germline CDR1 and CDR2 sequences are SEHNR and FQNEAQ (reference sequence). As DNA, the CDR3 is TGTGCCAGCAGCCCGGAATTTACTACGTCGAACACTGAAGCTTTCTTT. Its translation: CASSPEFTTSNTEAFF. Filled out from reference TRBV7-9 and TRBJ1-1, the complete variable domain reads DTGVSQNPRHKITKRGQNVTFRCDPISEHNRLYWYRQTLGQGPEFLTYFQNEAQLEKSRLLSDRFSAERPKGSFSTLEIQRTEQGDSAMYLCASSPEFTTSNTEAFFGQGTRLTVV.

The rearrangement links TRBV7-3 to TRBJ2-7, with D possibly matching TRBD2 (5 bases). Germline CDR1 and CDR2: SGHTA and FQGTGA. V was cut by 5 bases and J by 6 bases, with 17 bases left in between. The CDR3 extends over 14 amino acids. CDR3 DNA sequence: TGTGCCAGCAGCCCCACGGGGTTTCTTGGCGAGCAGTACTTC. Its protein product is CASSPTGFLGEQYF.

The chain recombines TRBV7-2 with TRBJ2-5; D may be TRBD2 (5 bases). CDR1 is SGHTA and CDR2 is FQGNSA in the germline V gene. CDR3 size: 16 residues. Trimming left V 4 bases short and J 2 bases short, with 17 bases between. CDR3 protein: CASSSRLDSVQETQYF. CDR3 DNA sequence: TGTGCCAGCAGCTCCCGATTGGACTCGGTGCAAGAGACCCAGTACTTC.

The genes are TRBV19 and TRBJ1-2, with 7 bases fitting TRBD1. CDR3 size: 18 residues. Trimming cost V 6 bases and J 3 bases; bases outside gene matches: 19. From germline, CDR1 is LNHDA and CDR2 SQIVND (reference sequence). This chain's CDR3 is CASRLSPGKGAGHYGYTF. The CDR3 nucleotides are TGTGCCAGTAGGCTTTCCCCCGGTAAGGGGGCGGGTCACTATGGCTACACCTTC.

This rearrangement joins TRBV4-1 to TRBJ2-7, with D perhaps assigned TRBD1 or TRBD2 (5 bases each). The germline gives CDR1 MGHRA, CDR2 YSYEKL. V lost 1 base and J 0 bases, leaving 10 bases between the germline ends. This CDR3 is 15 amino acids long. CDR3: CASSQGWGSSYEQYF. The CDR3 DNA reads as TGCGCCAGCAGCCAAGGATGGGGGAGCTCCTACGAGCAGTACTTC.

The CDR3 DNA reads TGTGCCAGCCAATGGAGCTCTGGGGCCAACGTCCTGACTTTC. This codes for CASQWSSGANVLTF. The chain joins TRBV19 to TRBJ2-6; D ambiguous. The CDR3 runs to 14 residues. CDR1 and CDR2 from the germline V gene are LNHDA and SQIVND (reference sequence). Trimming stripped 9 bases from V and 0 bases from J, with 9 bases between. Based on the CDR3 plus reference TRBV19 and TRBJ2-6, the full variable domain is DGGITQSPKYLFRKEGQNVTLSCEQNLNHDAMYWYRQDPGQGLRLIYYSQIVNDFQKGDIAEGYSVSREKKESFPLTVTSAQKNPTAFYLCASQWSSGANVLTFGAGSRLTVL.

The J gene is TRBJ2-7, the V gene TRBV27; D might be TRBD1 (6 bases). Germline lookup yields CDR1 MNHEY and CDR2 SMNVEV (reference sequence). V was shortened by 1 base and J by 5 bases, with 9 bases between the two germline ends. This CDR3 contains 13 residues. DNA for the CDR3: TGTGCCAGCAGTTTATACAGGGTGCACGAGCAGTACTTC. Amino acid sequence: CASSLYRVHEQYF.

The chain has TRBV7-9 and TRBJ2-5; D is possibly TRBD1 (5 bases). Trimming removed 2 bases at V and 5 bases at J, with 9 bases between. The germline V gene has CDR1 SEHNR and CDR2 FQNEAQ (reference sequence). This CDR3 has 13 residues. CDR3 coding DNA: TGTGCCAGCAGCTTACAGGGTAGGGAGACCCAGTACTTC. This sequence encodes CASSLQGRETQYF.

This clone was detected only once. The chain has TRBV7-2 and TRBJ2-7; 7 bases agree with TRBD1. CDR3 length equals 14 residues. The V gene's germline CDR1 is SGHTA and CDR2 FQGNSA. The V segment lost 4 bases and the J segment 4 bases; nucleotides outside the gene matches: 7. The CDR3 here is CASSYDRVVYEQYF. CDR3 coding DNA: TGTGCCAGCAGCTACGACAGGGTAGTGTACGAGCAGTACTTC.

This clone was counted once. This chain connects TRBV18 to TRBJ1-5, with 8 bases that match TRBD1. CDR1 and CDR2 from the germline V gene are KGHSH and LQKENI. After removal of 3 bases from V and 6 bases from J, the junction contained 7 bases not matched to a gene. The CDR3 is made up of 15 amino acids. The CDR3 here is CASSPTGESGQPQHF. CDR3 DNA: TGTGCCAGCTCACCGACAGGGGAATCGGGTCAGCCCCAGCATTTT. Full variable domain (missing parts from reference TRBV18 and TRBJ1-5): NAGVMQNPRHLVRRRGQEARLRCSPMKGHSHVYWYRQLPEEGLKFMVYLQKENIIDESGMPKERFSAEFPKEGPSILRIQQVVRGDSAAYFCASSPTGESGQPQHFGDGTRLSIL.

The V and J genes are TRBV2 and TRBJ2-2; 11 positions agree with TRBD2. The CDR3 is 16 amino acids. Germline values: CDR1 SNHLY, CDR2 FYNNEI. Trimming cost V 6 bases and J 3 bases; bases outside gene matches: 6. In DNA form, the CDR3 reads TGTGCCAGCAGCTCTGGGACTAGCGGATACACCGGGGAGCTGTTTTTT. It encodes CASSSGTSGYTGELFF.

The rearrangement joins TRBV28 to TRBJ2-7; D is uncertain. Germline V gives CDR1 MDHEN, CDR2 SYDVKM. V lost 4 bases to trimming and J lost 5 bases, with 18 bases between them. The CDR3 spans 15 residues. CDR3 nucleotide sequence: TGTGCCAGCAGTTGGGCCTCACCTTGGTCCGACGAGCAGTACTTC. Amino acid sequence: CASSWASPWSDEQYF.